This TCR beta chain was captured by sequencing in a study of molecular identifiers for immune sequencing clone quantification. It was from around 18,000 to 910,000 sorted cells, with 10%, 30% or 50% RNA, that naive CD8 libraries came. As CD8+CD4-CCR7+CD45RA+ cells, naive CD8 T cells were sorted. Deletions cut 2 bases from V and 1 base from J, with 12 bases between. Per the germline V gene, CDR1 is SEHNR and CDR2 is FQNEAQ (reference sequence). The CDR3 is 16 amino acids. From the PCR reads, TCRdb called clonotypes with MiXCR, one entry per CDR3 protein. This sample has under 350,000 distinct CDR3 sequences, with about 23% found just once.

Sequenced: naive CD8+ T cells from blood, with Jurkat cell RNA spiked in. Sample subset: FACS-sorted CD8+CD4-CCR7+CD45RA+ naive T cells. The TCR originated in a human donor in good health. Some libraries in this study had Jurkat cell RNA spiked in. The chain has TRBV7-9 and TRBJ2-1; maybe TRBD1 (5 bases). DNA for the CDR3: TGTGCCAGCAGCTTACCGGACACCTTGTCCTACAATGAGCAGTTCTTC. It yields the protein CASSLPDTLSYNEQFF.